One and the same sample provided the 11 T cell receptor beta chains below, sequenced in a study of blood T cell repertoires in COVID-19. The data were produced by immunoSEQ multiplex PCR, yet TCRdb's version contains in-frame clones alone and is incomplete. This table holds 200,000 to 250,000 clones, roughly 88% found once. The sequencing input was PBMCs or T cells enriched from blood (not recorded which). The receptors originated from a woman aged 25 to 39 who had been exposed to COVID-19.

The chain is built from TRBV24-1 and TRBJ2-5, with TRBD2 matching over 13 bases. CDR1 is KGHDR, CDR2 SFDVKD, per germline. V lost 9 bases and J lost 5; bases outside the gene matches: 8. The CDR3 totals 15 residues. Written as DNA, the CDR3 is TGTGCCACCTCTCCCGGGACTAGCGGGAAGGAGACCCAGTACTTC. It specifies CATSPGTSGKETQYF.

This clone was found a few times. The V and J genes are TRBV6-5 and TRBJ1-1; D not resolved. V was pared by 5 bases and J by 6 bases, with 13 bases between. CDR3 length equals 13 residues. The germline gives CDR1 MNHEY, CDR2 SVGAGI. Here the CDR3 DNA reads TGTGCCAGCAGTCGAGGCTATGACGCTGAAGCTTTCTTT. It yields the protein CASSRGYDAEAFF.

The rearrangement uses TRBV27 and TRBJ2-2; 7 nucleotides agree with TRBD2. The CDR3 length is 14 residues. V shed 5 bases and J 1 base; nucleotides not matched to a gene: 1. The germline V gene encodes CDR1 MNHEY and CDR2 SMNVEV (reference sequence). CDR3 residues: CASSRTRNTGELFF. The DNA for the CDR3 is TGTGCCAGCAGTCGGACTAGGAACACCGGGGAGCTGTTTTTT.

The rearrangement links TRBV10-3 to TRBJ1-1, with 8 bases aligning to TRBD1. The V gene's germline CDR1 is ENHRY and CDR2 SYGVKD. The CDR3 covers 12 residues. Here the CDR3 DNA reads TGTGCGACCAGGGGGCTAGGGACTGAAGCTTTCTTT. Amino acid sequence: CATRGLGTEAFF.

This chain joins TRBV7-9 and TRBJ1-2; 7 bases fit TRBD1. V trimming: 4 bases; J trimming: 2 bases; junction bases outside the gene matches: 7. The CDR3 is made up of 15 amino acids. Germline CDR1 and CDR2: SEHNR and FQNEAQ (reference sequence). The CDR3 DNA reads TGTGCCAGCAGCTCCCGGACAGGATCAAACTATGGCTACACCTTC. Protein product: CASSSRTGSNYGYTF.

With regard to this clone: The same CDR3 can be traced to other DNA sequences in this sample. The rearrangement joins TRBV5-1 to TRBJ2-7; 10 bases line up with TRBD1. V shed 7 bases and J 2 bases; nucleotides not matched to a gene: 12. The CDR3 is made up of 16 amino acids. Per germline, CDR1 SGHRS and CDR2 YFSETQ. CDR3 residues: CASSLSGTGVAYEQYF. CDR3 nucleotide sequence: TGCGCCAGCTCTTTGTCCGGGACAGGGGTAGCCTACGAGCAGTACTTC.

This sequence joins TRBV9 and TRBJ2-5, with 9 bases that match TRBD1. V gave up 0 bases and J gave up 4 bases; unmatched junction bases: 10. This CDR3 contains 17 residues. The germline CDR1 and CDR2 sequences are SGDLS and YYNGEE. The chain's CDR3 is CASSVAAPGQGGETQYF. As DNA, the CDR3 is TGTGCCAGCAGCGTAGCAGCCCCGGGACAGGGAGGAGAGACCCAGTACTTC.

The chain couples TRBV11-3 to TRBJ2-7, with 10 bases fitting TRBD2. Trimming removed 1 base from V and 6 bases from J; junction bases left unmatched: 6. Germline V gene sequence: CDR1 SGHNT, CDR2 YENEEA. This CDR3 has 15 amino acids. Written as DNA, the CDR3 is TGTGCCAGCAGCTTAGGAAGCGGGAGGGCCGCCGAGCAGTACTTC. Protein product: CASSLGSGRAAEQYF.

This chain uses TRBV2 with TRBJ2-2; 10 positions match TRBD1. The germline CDR1 and CDR2 sequences are SNHLY and FYNNEI. Germline trimming cut 6 bases from V and 4 bases from J; bases unmatched to any gene: 5. This CDR3 is built from 15 residues. CDR3 amino acids: CASSGTGATTGELFF. The CDR3 DNA follows: TGTGCCAGCAGCGGGACAGGGGCTACCACCGGGGAGCTGTTTTTT.

This clone was detected once. V is TRBV30 and J is TRBJ1-1; D is perhaps TRBD1 (6 bases). Per the germline V gene, CDR1 is GTSNPN and CDR2 is SVGIG (reference sequence). V lost 2 bases and J lost 8, with 24 bases in between. This CDR3 is built from 16 residues. The CDR3 DNA follows: TGTGCCTGGAGTCCCACCCGAACCGGGACATATAGGGAAGCTTTCTTT. This sequence encodes CAWSPTRTGTYREAFF.

The genes are TRBV27 and TRBJ2-2, with 7 nucleotides matching TRBD2. The V gene end was trimmed by 3 bases and the J gene end by 4 bases; junction bases not matched to a gene: 2. Looked up from germline, CDR1 is MNHEY and CDR2 is SMNVEV (reference sequence). This CDR3 has 14 residues. The CDR3 sequence is CASSLGGSTGELFF. CDR3 DNA: TGTGCCAGCAGTTTGGGGGGGAGCACCGGGGAGCTGTTTTTT.